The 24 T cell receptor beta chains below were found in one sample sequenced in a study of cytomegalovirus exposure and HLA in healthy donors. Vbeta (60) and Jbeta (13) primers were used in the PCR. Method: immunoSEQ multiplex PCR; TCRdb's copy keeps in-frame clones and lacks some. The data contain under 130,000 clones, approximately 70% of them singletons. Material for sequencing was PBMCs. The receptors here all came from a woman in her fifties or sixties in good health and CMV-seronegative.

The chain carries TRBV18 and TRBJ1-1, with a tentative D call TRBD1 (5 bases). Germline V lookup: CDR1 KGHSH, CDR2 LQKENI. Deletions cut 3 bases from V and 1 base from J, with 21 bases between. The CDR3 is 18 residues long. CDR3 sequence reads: CASSPWAGRDLGNTEAFF. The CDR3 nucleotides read TGTGCCAGCTCACCGTGGGCAGGGCGTGATTTAGGGAACACTGAAGCTTTCTTT. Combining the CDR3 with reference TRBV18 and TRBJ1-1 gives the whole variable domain NAGVMQNPRHLVRRRGQEARLRCSPMKGHSHVYWYRQLPEEGLKFMVYLQKENIIDESGMPKERFSAEFPKEGPSILRIQQVVRGDSAAYFCASSPWAGRDLGNTEAFFGQGTRLTVV.

This CDR3 is CASSLLSSRDEQYF. For the CDR3, the DNA is TGTGCCAGCAGCTTATTATCCTCCCGAGATGAGCAGTACTTC. The chain combines TRBV5-4 with TRBJ2-7; D uncertain. The CDR3 is made up of 14 amino acids. Germline lookup yields CDR1 SGHNT and CDR2 YYREEE (reference sequence). The V gene lost 2 bases and the J gene lost 7 bases, with 16 bases spanning the gap. The variable domain in full, with the rest retrieved from reference TRBV5-4 and TRBJ2-7, is ETGVTQSPTHLIKTRGQQVTLRCSSQSGHNTVSWYQQALGQGPQFIFQYYREEENGRGNFPPRFSGLQFPNYSSELNVNALELDDSALYLCASSLLSSRDEQYFGPGTRLTVT.

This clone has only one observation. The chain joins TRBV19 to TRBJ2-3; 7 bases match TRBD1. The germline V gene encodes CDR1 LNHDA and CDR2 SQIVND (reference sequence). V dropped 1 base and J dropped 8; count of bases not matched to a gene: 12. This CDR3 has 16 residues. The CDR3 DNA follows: TGTGCCAGTAGTATAGGGTCAGGACAGGATTCGGGTACGCAGTATTTT. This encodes CASSIGSGQDSGTQYF.

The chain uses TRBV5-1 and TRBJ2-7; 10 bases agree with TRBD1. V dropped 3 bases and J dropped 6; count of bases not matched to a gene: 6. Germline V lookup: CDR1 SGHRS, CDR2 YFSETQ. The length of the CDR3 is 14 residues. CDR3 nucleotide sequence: TGCGCCAGCAGCTCCGGGACAGGGGTAGGCGAGCAGTACTTC. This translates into CASSSGTGVGEQYF.

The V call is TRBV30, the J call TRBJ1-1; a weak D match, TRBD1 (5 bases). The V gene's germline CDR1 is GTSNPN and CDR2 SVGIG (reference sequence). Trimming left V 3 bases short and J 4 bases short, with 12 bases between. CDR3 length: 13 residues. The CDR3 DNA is TGTGCCTGGAGACGAACAGGTTCCACTGAAGCTTTCTTT. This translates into CAWRRTGSTEAFF.

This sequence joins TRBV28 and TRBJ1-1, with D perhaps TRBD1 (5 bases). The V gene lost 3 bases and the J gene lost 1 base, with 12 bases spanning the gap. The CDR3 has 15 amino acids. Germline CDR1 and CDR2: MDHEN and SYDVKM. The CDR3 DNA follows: TGTGCCAGCAGTTTTGTATTGGGGGGGAACACTGAAGCTTTCTTT. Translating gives CASSFVLGGNTEAFF.

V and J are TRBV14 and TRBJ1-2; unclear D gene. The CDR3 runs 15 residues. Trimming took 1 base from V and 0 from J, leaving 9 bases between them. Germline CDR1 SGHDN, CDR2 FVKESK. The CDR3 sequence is CASSQVKGANYGYTF. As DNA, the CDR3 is TGTGCCAGCAGCCAAGTTAAGGGAGCTAACTATGGCTACACCTTC. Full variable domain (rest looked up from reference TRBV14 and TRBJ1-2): EAGVTQFPSHSVIEKGQTVTLRCDPISGHDNLYWYRRVMGKEIKFLLHFVKESKQDESGMPNNRFLAERTGGTYSTLKVQPAELEDSGVYFCASSQVKGANYGYTFGSGTRLTVV.

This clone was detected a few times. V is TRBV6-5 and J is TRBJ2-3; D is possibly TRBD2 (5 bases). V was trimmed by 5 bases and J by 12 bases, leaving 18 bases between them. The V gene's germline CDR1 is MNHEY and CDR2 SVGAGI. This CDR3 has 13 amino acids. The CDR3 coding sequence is TGTGCCAGCAGTGCCCTAGCACCCTTTTACCAGTATTTT. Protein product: CASSALAPFYQYF.

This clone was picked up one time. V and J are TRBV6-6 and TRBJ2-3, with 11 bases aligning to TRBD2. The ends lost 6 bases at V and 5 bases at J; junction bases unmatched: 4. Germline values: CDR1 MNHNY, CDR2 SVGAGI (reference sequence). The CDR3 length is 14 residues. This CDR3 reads CASRPGLAGDTQYF. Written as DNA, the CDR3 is TGTGCCAGCAGACCCGGACTAGCGGGAGATACGCAGTATTTT.

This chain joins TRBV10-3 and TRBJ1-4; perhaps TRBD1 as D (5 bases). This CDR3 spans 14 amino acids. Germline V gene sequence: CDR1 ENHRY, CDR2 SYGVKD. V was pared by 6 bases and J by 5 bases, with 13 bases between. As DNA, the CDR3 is TGTGCCATCAGCGATGGACAAGAGAATGAAAAACTGTTTTTT. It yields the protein CAISDGQENEKLFF.

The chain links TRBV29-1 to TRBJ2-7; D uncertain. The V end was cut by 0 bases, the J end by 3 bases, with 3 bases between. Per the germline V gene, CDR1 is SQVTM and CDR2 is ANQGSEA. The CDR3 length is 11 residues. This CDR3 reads CSVEDSYEQYF. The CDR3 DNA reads TGCAGCGTTGAAGACAGCTACGAGCAGTACTTC.

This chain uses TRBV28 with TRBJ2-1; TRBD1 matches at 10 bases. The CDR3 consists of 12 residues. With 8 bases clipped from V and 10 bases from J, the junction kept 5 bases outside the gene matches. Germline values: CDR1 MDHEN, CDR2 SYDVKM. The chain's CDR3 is CASQDRGREQFF. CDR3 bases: TGTGCCAGCCAGGACAGGGGGAGGGAGCAGTTCTTC.

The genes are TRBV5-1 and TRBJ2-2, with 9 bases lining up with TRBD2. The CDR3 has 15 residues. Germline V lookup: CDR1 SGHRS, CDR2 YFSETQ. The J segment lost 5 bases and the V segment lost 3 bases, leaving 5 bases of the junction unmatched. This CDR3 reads CASSWGLAGTGELFF. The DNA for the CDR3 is TGCGCCAGCAGCTGGGGACTAGCCGGTACCGGGGAGCTGTTTTTT.

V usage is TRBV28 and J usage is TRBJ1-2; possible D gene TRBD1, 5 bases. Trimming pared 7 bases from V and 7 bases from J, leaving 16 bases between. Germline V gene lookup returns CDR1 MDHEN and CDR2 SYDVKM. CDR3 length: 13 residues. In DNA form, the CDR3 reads TGTGCCAGCACCCCGGGGGGGATGGGTGGCTACACCTTC. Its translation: CASTPGGMGGYTF.

The CDR3 here is CASSIPRGRNYGYTF. The CDR3 nucleotides are TGTGCCAGTAGTATCCCCAGGGGGCGAAACTATGGCTACACCTTC. The chain carries TRBV19 and TRBJ1-2; 8 bases align to TRBD1. CDR1 LNHDA and CDR2 SQIVND come from the germline V gene (reference sequence). This CDR3 region has 15 residues. Trimming removed 3 bases from V and 2 bases from J; junction bases left unmatched: 5.

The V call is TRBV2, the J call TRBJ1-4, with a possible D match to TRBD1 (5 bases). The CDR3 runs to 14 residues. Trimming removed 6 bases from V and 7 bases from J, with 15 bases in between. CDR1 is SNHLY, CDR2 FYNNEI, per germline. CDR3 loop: CASRMGGIGEKLFF. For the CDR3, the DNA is TGTGCCAGCAGGATGGGGGGGATCGGTGAAAAACTGTTTTTT.

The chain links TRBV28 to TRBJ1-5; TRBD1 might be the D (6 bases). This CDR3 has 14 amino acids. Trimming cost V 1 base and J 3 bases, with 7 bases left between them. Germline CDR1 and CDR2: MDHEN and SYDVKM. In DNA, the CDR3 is TGTGCCAGCAGTTTATACAGGGCCAATCAGCCCCAGCATTTT. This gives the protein CASSLYRANQPQHF.

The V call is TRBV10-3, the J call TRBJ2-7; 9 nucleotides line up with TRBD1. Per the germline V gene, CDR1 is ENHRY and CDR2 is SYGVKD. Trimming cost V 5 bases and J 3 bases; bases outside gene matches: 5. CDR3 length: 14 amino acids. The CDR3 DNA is TGTGCCATCAGTTGGACAGGGGAAGGCTACGAGCAGTACTTC. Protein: CAISWTGEGYEQYF.

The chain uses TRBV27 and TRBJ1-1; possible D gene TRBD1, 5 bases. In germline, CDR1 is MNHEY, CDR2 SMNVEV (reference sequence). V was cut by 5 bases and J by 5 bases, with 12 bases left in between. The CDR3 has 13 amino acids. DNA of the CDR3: TGTGCCAGCAGTGCCCGTGGGGGGACTGAAGCTTTCTTT. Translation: CASSARGGTEAFF.

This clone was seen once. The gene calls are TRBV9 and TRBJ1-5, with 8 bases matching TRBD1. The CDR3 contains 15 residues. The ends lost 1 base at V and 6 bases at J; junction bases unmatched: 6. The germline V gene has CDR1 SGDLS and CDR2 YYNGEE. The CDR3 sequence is CASSVLGTGGQPQHF. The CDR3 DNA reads TGTGCCAGCAGCGTACTCGGGACAGGAGGTCAGCCCCAGCATTTT.

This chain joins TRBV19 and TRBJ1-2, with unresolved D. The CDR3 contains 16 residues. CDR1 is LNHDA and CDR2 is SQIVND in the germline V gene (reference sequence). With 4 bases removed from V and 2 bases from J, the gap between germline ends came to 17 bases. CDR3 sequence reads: CASSKQHPPKNYGYTF. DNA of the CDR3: TGTGCCAGTAGTAAACAGCACCCACCCAAAAACTATGGCTACACCTTC.

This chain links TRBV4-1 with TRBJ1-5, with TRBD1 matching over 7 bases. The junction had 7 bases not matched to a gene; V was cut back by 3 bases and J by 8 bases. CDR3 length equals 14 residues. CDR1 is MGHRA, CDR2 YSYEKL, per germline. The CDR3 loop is CASSHPTGLEPQHF. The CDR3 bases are TGCGCCAGCAGCCACCCGACAGGGCTAGAGCCCCAGCATTTT.

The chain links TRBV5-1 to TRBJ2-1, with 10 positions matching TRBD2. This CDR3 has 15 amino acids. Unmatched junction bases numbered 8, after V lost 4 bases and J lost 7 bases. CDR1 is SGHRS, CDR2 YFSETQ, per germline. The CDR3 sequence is CASSPGPGLANEQFF. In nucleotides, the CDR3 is TGCGCCAGCAGCCCGGGCCCGGGACTAGCGAATGAGCAGTTCTTC.

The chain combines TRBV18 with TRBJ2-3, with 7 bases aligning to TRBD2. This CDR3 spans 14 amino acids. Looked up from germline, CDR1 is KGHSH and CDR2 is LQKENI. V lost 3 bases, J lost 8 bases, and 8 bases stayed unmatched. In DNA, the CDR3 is TGTGCCAGCTCACCTAAGATCTCGGGGGGTACGCAGTATTTT. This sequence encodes CASSPKISGGTQYF.